Reported below is one T cell receptor beta chain. The sample holds one count of this clone. There is no known antigen for this receptor. There are no base qualities to consult, and no much larger clone falls within one base. The data are from a study of T cell changes during pregnancy in multiple sclerosis (dated by TCRdb to about 2019). The study in broad terms: Changes in the T cell repertoire over the course of pregnancy were examined in this study in women with multiple sclerosis.

The library was generated by the immunoSEQ multiplex PCR assay. Entries here come from immuneACCESS through TCRdb and include only in-frame sequences with V and J called. Some clones fail to appear in such tables; in the studies checked, an unresolved V gene covers under half of the shortfall, and the cause of the remainder is unknown. For this sample the table gives around 58,000 clones, of which 91% were detected only once. The ten largest make up about 0.5% of the sample. Including cysteine and phenylalanine, the CDR3 has 14 amino acids. The entry retains the CDR3 DNA only, 42 bases that are in frame from base 1. V loses 0 bases at its end and J loses 5 bases; junction bases beyond the gene matches: 3. Sequences SGDLS (CDR1) and YYNGEE (CDR2) are obtained from the germline V gene.

This TCR came from a female donor in good health, enrolled as a control in a pregnancy study. This specimen consisted of CD4+ T cells from peripheral blood mononuclear cells, obtained after pregnancy. The rearrangement joined TRBV9 to TRBJ2-3; 7 junctional bases match TRBD1. The DNA is as follows: TGTGCCAGCAGCGTAGATGACAGGGAAGATACGCAGTATTTT. It encodes CASSVDDREDTQYF.